The T cell receptor (beta chain) described here comes from a study of beta chain features in type 1 diabetes. The sequenced template was cDNA made from the entire isolated RNA. Some clones are missing from TCRdb's copy, which holds only in-frame ones; the method was immunoSEQ multiplex PCR. Of 250,000 to 350,000 clones in the sample, approximately 14% were seen once. Post-sort purity exceeded 95% for all sorted populations. V was pared by 4 bases and J by 7 bases, with 7 bases between. The germline V gene has CDR1 LNHNV and CDR2 YYDKDF (reference sequence). This CDR3 has 12 residues. The sequencing sample was made of central memory CD4+ T cells from blood. The chain links TRBV15 to TRBJ2-2; D may be TRBD2 (5 bases). The receptor was derived from a man aged 30 to 39 in good health. This CDR3 reads CATSTRVGELFF. CDR3 DNA: TGTGCCACCAGCACGAGGGTCGGGGAGCTGTTTTTT.